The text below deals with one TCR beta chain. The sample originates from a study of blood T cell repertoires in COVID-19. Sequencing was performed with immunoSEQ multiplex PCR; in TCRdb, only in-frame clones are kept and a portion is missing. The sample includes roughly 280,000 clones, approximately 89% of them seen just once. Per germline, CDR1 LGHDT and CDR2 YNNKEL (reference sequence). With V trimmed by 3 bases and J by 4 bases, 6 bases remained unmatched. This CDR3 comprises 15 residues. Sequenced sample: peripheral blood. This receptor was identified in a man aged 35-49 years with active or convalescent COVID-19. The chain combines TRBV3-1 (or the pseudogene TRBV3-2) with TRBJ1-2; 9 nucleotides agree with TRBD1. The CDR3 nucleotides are TGTGCCAGCAGCCAGAGGGACAGGGTAGGCTATGGCTACACCTTC. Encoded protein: CASSQRDRVGYGYTF.